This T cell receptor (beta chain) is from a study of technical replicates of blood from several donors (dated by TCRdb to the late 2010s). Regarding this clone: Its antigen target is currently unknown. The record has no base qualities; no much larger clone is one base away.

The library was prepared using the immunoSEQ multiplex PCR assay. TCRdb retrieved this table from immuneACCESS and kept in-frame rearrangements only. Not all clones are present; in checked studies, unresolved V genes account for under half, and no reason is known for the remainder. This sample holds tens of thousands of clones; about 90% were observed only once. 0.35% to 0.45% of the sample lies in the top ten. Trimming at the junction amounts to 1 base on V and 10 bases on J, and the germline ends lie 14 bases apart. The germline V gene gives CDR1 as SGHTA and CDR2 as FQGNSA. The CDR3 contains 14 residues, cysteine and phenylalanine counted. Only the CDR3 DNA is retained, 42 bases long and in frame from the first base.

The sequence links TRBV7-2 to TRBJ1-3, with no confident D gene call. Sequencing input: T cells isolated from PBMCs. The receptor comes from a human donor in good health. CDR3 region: CASSLGSRSNTIYF. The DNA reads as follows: TGTGCCAGCAGCTTAGGTTCTAGGTCCAATACCATATATTTT.